What follows are 6 T cell receptor beta chains derived from one specimen sequenced in a study of cytomegalovirus exposure and HLA in healthy donors. Researchers ran the PCR with 60 Vbeta and 13 Jbeta primers. The repertoire was sequenced with immunoSEQ multiplex PCR; TCRdb's copy has only in-frame clones and lacks some. Found here are 99,000 or so clones, over 9% of them singletons; the top ten hold 5.5% to 7.5%. Source material: PBMCs. Receptor source: a man aged 35 to 55 in good health and CMV-seropositive.

This clone was seen a handful of times. The rearrangement joins TRBV11-3 to TRBJ2-1; 10 bases align to TRBD2. The CDR3 is 14 residues long. With 4 bases clipped from V and 6 bases from J, the junction kept 3 bases outside the gene matches. The germline gives CDR1 SGHNT, CDR2 YENEEA. Here the CDR3 DNA reads TGTGCCAGCAGCTCGGGACTAGCGCTCAATGAGCAGTTCTTC. It translates to CASSSGLALNEQFF.

V is TRBV11-3 and J is TRBJ2-7; 12 nucleotides match TRBD2. The junction had 9 bases not matched to a gene; V was cut back by 5 bases and J by 7 bases. The germline CDR1 and CDR2 sequences are SGHNT and YENEEA. This CDR3 is built from 15 residues. The CDR3 spells CASSDLAGGPVEQYF. CDR3 in DNA: TGTGCCAGCAGCGACCTAGCGGGAGGGCCGGTTGAGCAGTACTTC.

This clone was detected only a few times. One junction end does not reproduce the germline sequence, and a read error may be involved. This chain joins TRBV7-9 and TRBJ1-3, with D possibly TRBD1 on 6 matching bases. This CDR3 spans 15 amino acids. Looked up from germline, CDR1 is SEHNR and CDR2 is FQNEAQ (reference sequence). The CDR3, as DNA: TGTGCCAGCAGCTTAGCGAGGGGGATCGGAAACACCACATATTTT. Its protein product is CASSLARGIGNTTYF.

The chain is built from TRBV7-2 and TRBJ2-3; perhaps TRBD1 as D (6 bases). V was pared by 4 bases and J by 3 bases, with 11 bases between. Germline CDR1 and CDR2: SGHTA and FQGNSA. The CDR3 runs to 14 residues. The CDR3 DNA sequence: TGTGCCAGCAGCTCCGGACAGATTACAGATACGCAGTATTTT. Translating gives CASSSGQITDTQYF.

There are a few counts of this clone. The chain carries TRBV4-1 and TRBJ2-7; D unresolved. Germline assignment: CDR1 MGHRA and CDR2 YSYEKL. CDR3 length equals 15 residues. Trimming removed 0 bases from V and 5 bases from J, with 14 bases in between. CDR3 DNA sequence: TGCGCCAGCAGCCAAGACAGAGGCCGTACTAACGAGCAGTACTTC. It translates to CASSQDRGRTNEQYF.

The chain employs TRBV25-1 and TRBJ2-4, with TRBD1 matching 7 bases. The CDR3 totals 17 residues. Germline values: CDR1 MGHDK, CDR2 SYGVNS. V lost 2 bases, J lost 1 base, and 8 bases stayed unmatched. The CDR3 nucleotides read TGTGCCAGCAGTGAAGCGGACAGGTCGGGGGCCAAAAACATTCAGTACTTC. This encodes CASSEADRSGAKNIQYF.